This TCR beta chain was recovered during a study of cytomegalovirus exposure and HLA in healthy donors. The CDR3 is 16 amino acids. Per germline, CDR1 MDHEN and CDR2 SYDVKM. Trimming at V came to 2 bases and at J to 2 bases, leaving 7 bases not matched to a gene. A multiplex PCR was run with 60 Vbeta primers and 13 Jbeta primers. The assay was immunoSEQ multiplex PCR, and TCRdb's table has in-frame clones only and misses some. This sample has about 160,000 clones, with over 75% found just once. V usage is TRBV28 and J usage is TRBJ2-7, with 9 bases that match TRBD2. The receptor comes from a woman in her thirties in good health and CMV-seronegative. The sample comprised PBMCs. As DNA, the CDR3 is TGTGCCAGCAGTTTAGTGACTAGCGGAGGACCCTACGAGCAGTACTTC. Translating gives CASSLVTSGGPYEQYF.